This T cell receptor beta chain emerged from a study of PD-1 blockade in classical Hodgkin lymphoma. This CDR3 spans 14 amino acids. With V trimmed by 6 bases and J by 2 bases, 4 bases remained unmatched. Germline CDR1 and CDR2: MDHEN and SYDVKM. The protocol was immunoSEQ multiplex PCR, while the TCRdb copy is restricted to in-frame clones and leaves out a portion. Among tens of thousands of clones listed, under 95% were seen once. Study-level results: A significant rise in TCR diversity by C4D1 was seen for CD4+ but not CD8+ cells. Newly diagnosed patients had baseline TCR diversity that was reportedly lower than that of healthy donors. Before treatment, complete responders showed about the same diversity as newly diagnosed patients.

Every patient was affected by relapse after autologous stem cell transplantation, while exposure to brentuximab vedotin was not uniform. Concerning this clone: Its antigen is not known.

Sample: peripheral blood mononuclear cells (PBMCs), taken at baseline. The sequence came from a human donor with classical Hodgkin lymphoma. The chain links TRBV28 to TRBJ2-7; 10 nucleotides line up with TRBD2. The CDR3 nucleotides are TGTGCCAGCAGGGCCGGGACTAGCGCCTACGAGCAGTACTTC. Protein product: CASRAGTSAYEQYF.